This T cell receptor beta chain derives from a study of CD8+ T cells in alopecia areata. Findings of the study overall: In lesional scalp, particularly from alopecia totalis/universalis, clonality was higher than in normal scalp.

Sequencing templates came from extracted RNA that was reverse transcribed into cDNA. Data came from immunoSEQ multiplex PCR; TCRdb stores just in-frame clones and leaves some out. The sample presents 1,500 to 2,500 clones, none singletons. This clone was observed a handful of times. Its antigen is unidentified. Gene names and germline match the mouse. The read is 4 residues too short to cover the CDR3 end, so that end is filled in from the germline J gene. CDR1 and CDR2 from the germline V gene are SGHDT and FRDEAV. The CDR3 has 14 amino acids. The material sequenced was lesional skin. The receptor was derived from a C3H/HeJ mouse with alopecia areata. Strain haplotype (MHC): H2-k. The chain uses TRBV14 and TRBJ2-7; 11 bases map to TRBD2. CDR3: CASSTGTGGYEQYF. The part of the CDR3 DNA that was read is TGTGCCAGCAGTACCGGGACTGGGGGATAT. The full variable domain, rest sourced from reference TRBV14 and TRBJ2-7, is EAGVTQSPRYAVLQEGQAVSFWCDPISGHDTLYWYQQPRDQGPQLLVYFRDEAVIDNSQLPSDRFSAVRPKGTNSTLKIQSAKQGDTATYLCASSTGTGGYEQYFGPGTRLTVL.